Presented here are 30 T cell receptor beta chains from one specimen sequenced in a study of regulatory T cells in long-lasting Graves disease. The time point: persistent/refractory GD, antithyroid drugs over 5 years with positive TRAb. RNA from PBMCs was the source of the TCR library. With iRepertoire HTBI primers and Arm-PCR of CDR3 regions, TCR beta libraries were built. TCRdb used MiXCR to reprocess the multiplex PCR reads, holding one entry per CDR3 protein. This table has about 660,000 distinct CDR3 sequences, about 32% appearing once. The sequencing used peripheral blood mononuclear cells (PBMCs), collected when the disease was refractory, from a patient treated with antithyroid drugs. These receptors originate from a female donor with Graves disease.

V usage is TRBV2 and J usage is TRBJ1-1; tentative D call: TRBD1 (5 bases). The CDR3 totals 15 residues. V was cut by 3 bases and J by 10 bases, with 21 bases left in between. In germline, CDR1 is SNHLY, CDR2 FYNNEI. CDR3 sequence (DNA): TGTGCCAGCAGTGATCCTAGGGACCGCCAGCGGGGAGCTTTCTTT. Its protein is CASSDPRDRQRGAFF.

This sequence joins TRBV7-2 and TRBJ1-1; D uncertain. Trimming removed 4 bases from V and 1 base from J, with 10 bases in between. The length of the CDR3 is 14 residues. Germline assignment: CDR1 SGHTA and CDR2 FQGNSA. CDR3 nucleotides: TGTGCCAGCAGCTGGGGTGGTGGGAACACTGAAGCTTTCTTT. Translation gives CASSWGGGNTEAFF. The variable domain in full, with the rest retrieved from reference TRBV7-2 and TRBJ1-1, is GAGVSQSPSNKVTEKGKDVELRCDPISGHTALYWYRQSLGQGLEFLIYFQGNSAPDKSGLPSDRFSAERTGGSVSTLTIQRTQQEDSAVYLCASSWGGGNTEAFFGQGTRLTVV.

The genes are TRBV19 and TRBJ2-2, with D possibly being TRBD1 (6 bases). Germline CDR1 and CDR2: LNHDA and SQIVND (reference sequence). V gave up 9 bases and J gave up 6 bases, with 17 bases separating them. The CDR3 has 14 amino acids. CDR3 DNA sequence: TGTGCCAGCAGTTCAACAGGGTATCCCGGGGAGCTGTTTTTT. Translation: CASSSTGYPGELFF. Full variable domain (outside the CDR3, taken from reference TRBV19 and TRBJ2-2): DGGITQSPKYLFRKEGQNVTLSCEQNLNHDAMYWYRQDPGQGLRLIYYSQIVNDFQKGDIAEGYSVSREKKESFPLTVTSAQKNPTAFYLCASSSTGYPGELFFGEGSRLTVL.

This chain uses TRBV12-5 with TRBJ1-1, with 7 bases lining up with TRBD1. The CDR3 spans 14 residues. Germline lookup yields CDR1 LGHNT and CDR2 FRNRAP. Germline trimming cut 5 bases from V and 1 base from J; bases unmatched to any gene: 4. For the CDR3, the DNA is TGTGCTAGTGGTCGAGGGGGCACGAACACTGAAGCTTTCTTT. This sequence encodes CASGRGGTNTEAFF.

This clonotype has a handful of counts. V and J are TRBV10-3 and TRBJ1-2, with D possibly TRBD1 on 5 matching bases. This CDR3 contains 13 residues. Trimming pared 6 bases from V and 10 bases from J, leaving 18 bases between. Germline CDR1 reads ENHRY; CDR2 reads SYGVKD. Here the CDR3 reads CAIRLPGLGDYTF. The CDR3 DNA sequence: TGTGCCATCAGATTACCGGGCCTGGGGGACTACACCTTC.

By share, this clonotype ranks as medium-sized. This chain connects TRBV29-1 to TRBJ2-7; 8 bases fit TRBD2. The germline CDR1 and CDR2 sequences are SQVTM and ANQGSEA. The V segment lost 6 bases and the J segment 3 bases; nucleotides outside the gene matches: 10. The CDR3 covers 14 residues. The CDR3 sequence: CSVHGTRGVYEQYF. The CDR3 nucleotides read TGCAGCGTCCACGGGACTAGGGGGGTCTACGAGCAGTACTTC.

Concerning this clonotype itself: A much larger clone sits a single nucleotide away, making a read error possible. V and J are TRBV6-1 and TRBJ1-1; D is unresolved. The CDR3 totals 14 residues. Germline CDR1 is MNHNS and CDR2 is SASEGT. CDR3 region: CAGSPGPADTEAFF. CDR3 nucleotide sequence: TGTGCCGGCAGCCCCGGACCCGCCGACACTGAAGCTTTCTTT.

This chain links TRBV2 with TRBJ1-5; D is possibly TRBD1 (6 bases). The germline gives CDR1 SNHLY, CDR2 FYNNEI. V lost 0 bases and J 11 bases, leaving 17 bases between the germline ends. This CDR3 has 15 residues. CDR3 protein: CASSEAVGGGRTQHF. As DNA, the CDR3 is TGTGCCAGCAGTGAAGCAGTAGGGGGAGGCAGGACCCAGCATTTT.

The chain recombines TRBV12-5 with TRBJ1-1; D is possibly TRBD1 (6 bases). Deletions cut 1 base from V and 7 bases from J, with 16 bases between. The CDR3 runs 15 residues. The germline V gene encodes CDR1 LGHNT and CDR2 FRNRAP. DNA for the CDR3: TGTGCTAGTGGTTTGGGGGGGCGGTTAGGGGGTGAAGCTTTCTTT. It is translated as CASGLGGRLGGEAFF. Based on the CDR3 plus reference TRBV12-5 and TRBJ1-1, the full variable domain is DARVTQTPRHKVTEMGQEVTMRCQPILGHNTVFWYRQTMMQGLELLAYFRNRAPLDDSGMPKDRFSAEMPDATLATLKIQPSEPRDSAVYFCASGLGGRLGGEAFFGQGTRLTVV.

This clonotype has a count of ten or more. The rearrangement uses TRBV29-1 and TRBJ1-5; D gene unclear. V lost 4 bases and J lost 1, with 8 bases in between. The CDR3 spans 13 residues. The germline V gene has CDR1 SQVTM and CDR2 ANQGSEA. CDR3 residues: CSVGERSNQPQHF. CDR3 coding DNA: TGCAGCGTTGGTGAAAGAAGCAATCAGCCCCAGCATTTT.

This clonotype was counted between two and nine times. The rearrangement uses TRBV7-2 and TRBJ1-2; D not resolved. The CDR3 length is 15 residues. Germline values: CDR1 SGHTA, CDR2 FQGNSA. Trimming removed 2 bases at V and 5 bases at J, with 15 bases between. This CDR3 reads CASSLSTGSGYGYTF. CDR3 sequence (DNA): TGTGCCAGCAGCTTATCTACTGGTTCCGGATATGGCTACACCTTC.

This clonotype has a count of ten or more. The chain combines TRBV2 with TRBJ2-5; possible D gene TRBD2, 5 bases. The ends were cut back, 9 bases at V and 6 bases at J, with 17 bases in the middle. This CDR3 is 13 amino acids long. Germline V gene lookup returns CDR1 SNHLY and CDR2 FYNNEI. CDR3 sequence (DNA): TGTGCCAGGACTACGAGCGTCAGCAAGACCCAGTACTTC. Its translation: CARTTSVSKTQYF.

J is TRBJ2-3 and V is TRBV20-1; TRBD2 matches at 11 bases. The CDR3 totals 15 residues. The V and J ends lost 6 bases and 6 bases, in that order; junction bases with no gene match: 11. The germline gives CDR1 DFQATT, CDR2 SNEGSKA (reference sequence). The CDR3 here is CSATLAGGLGDTQYF. CDR3 coding DNA: TGCAGTGCCACTCTAGCGGGAGGTTTGGGGGATACGCAGTATTTT.

On this clonotype itself: The junction and the germline gene differ at one end; a read error may be behind it. This sequence joins TRBV7-6 and TRBJ1-2; weak D call: TRBD1 (5 bases). CDR1 and CDR2 from the germline V gene are SGHVS and FNYEAQ. The CDR3 length is 15 residues. The CDR3: CASGLGQGTNYGYTF. CDR3 DNA sequence: TGTGCCAGCGGCTTAGGGCAGGGTACCAACTATGGCTACACCTTC.

The chain employs TRBV7-2 and TRBJ1-1; D is perhaps TRBD1 (5 bases). V was clipped by 7 bases and J by 0 bases, with 9 bases between them. Germline CDR1 and CDR2: SGHTA and FQGNSA. CDR3 size: 13 residues. Here the CDR3 reads CASNPRVNTEAFF. CDR3 bases: TGTGCCAGCAATCCCAGGGTGAACACTGAAGCTTTCTTT.

This chain connects TRBV5-1 to TRBJ1-5; D is possibly TRBD1 (6 bases). In germline, CDR1 is SGHRS, CDR2 YFSETQ. The CDR3 sequence is 15 residues long. Trimming removed 3 bases at V and 6 bases at J, with 16 bases between. CDR3 sequence: CASSWKGDGSQPQHF. The CDR3 DNA reads as TGCGCCAGCAGCTGGAAGGGGGACGGCAGTCAGCCCCAGCATTTT.

This chain uses TRBV6-5 with TRBJ1-3, with D perhaps TRBD1 (6 bases). Germline V gives CDR1 MNHEY, CDR2 SVGAGI. The V and J ends lost 2 bases and 4 bases respectively, with 9 bases between them. The CDR3 has 14 amino acids. For the CDR3, the DNA is TGTGCCAGCAGTTACGGGGACACGGGAAACACCATATATTTT. It specifies CASSYGDTGNTIYF.

This clonotype has just a few counts. The rearrangement links TRBV11-2 to TRBJ2-2, with D perhaps TRBD1 (6 bases). From germline, CDR1 is SGHAT and CDR2 FQNNGV. The V and J ends lost 1 base and 5 bases respectively, with 17 bases between them. The CDR3 is made up of 17 amino acids. The CDR3 DNA reads as TGTGCCAGCAGCTTAGTGGGGGCCGGAATAGTGACCGGGGAGCTGTTTTTT. As protein: CASSLVGAGIVTGELFF.

The chain uses TRBV28 and TRBJ1-2; no clear D gene. The CDR3 is 11 amino acids. Trimming took off 7 bases at V and 5 bases at J, with 8 bases between the two ends. CDR1 and CDR2 (germline): MDHEN, SYDVKM. The CDR3 protein is CASTNPYGYTF. The CDR3 DNA is TGTGCCAGCACCAACCCGTATGGCTACACCTTC.

The chain is built from TRBV6-1 and TRBJ1-6; TRBD1 is a possible D gene (6 bases). Per germline, CDR1 MNHNS and CDR2 SASEGT. CDR3 size: 14 residues. The V gene lost 3 bases and the J gene lost 6 bases, with 9 bases spanning the gap. The CDR3, as DNA: TGTGCCAGCAGTGACGGGACACCTAATTCACCCCTCCACTTT. This translates into CASSDGTPNSPLHF.

This chain connects TRBV19 to TRBJ2-2; TRBD1 agrees at 12 bases. With V trimmed by 7 bases and J by 7 bases, 16 bases remained unmatched. The germline CDR1 and CDR2 sequences are LNHDA and SQIVND (reference sequence). This CDR3 comprises 18 residues. The CDR3 sequence: CASTPLPGQGARSGELFF. The CDR3 DNA is TGTGCCAGTACCCCATTACCGGGACAGGGGGCTAGGAGCGGGGAGCTGTTTTTT. The full variable domain, completed using reference TRBV19 and TRBJ2-2, is DGGITQSPKYLFRKEGQNVTLSCEQNLNHDAMYWYRQDPGQGLRLIYYSQIVNDFQKGDIAEGYSVSREKKESFPLTVTSAQKNPTAFYLCASTPLPGQGARSGELFFGEGSRLTVL.

This chain links TRBV5-4 with TRBJ2-2, with TRBD1 identical over 7 bases. Losses at the gene ends were 4 bases for V and 0 bases for J; bases not matched to a gene: 3. The CDR3 contains 15 residues. Germline CDR1 SGHNT, CDR2 YYREEE (reference sequence). CDR3 sequence: CASSIGTANTGELFF. CDR3 sequence (DNA): TGTGCCAGCAGCATAGGGACAGCGAACACCGGGGAGCTGTTTTTT.

This clonotype was counted many times. This chain joins TRBV7-9 and TRBJ1-1; D may be TRBD1 (5 bases). The germline V gene has CDR1 SEHNR and CDR2 FQNEAQ (reference sequence). The CDR3 runs 12 residues. V lost 4 bases and J lost 4, with 7 bases in between. The CDR3 sequence is CASSSGGTEAFF. The CDR3, as DNA: TGTGCCAGCAGCTCCGGGGGCACTGAAGCTTTCTTT.

J is TRBJ2-7 and V is TRBV6-1; 8 bases line up with TRBD2. The length of the CDR3 is 15 residues. The ends lost 8 bases at V and 6 bases at J; junction bases unmatched: 15. Germline V gene sequence: CDR1 MNHNS, CDR2 SASEGT. The CDR3 DNA reads TGTGCCAGCTCGAGCGGGAGTTTTTCAGGCGGCGAGCAGTACTTC. This codes for CASSSGSFSGGEQYF.

The rearrangement joins TRBV20-1 to TRBJ1-1; D unclear. This CDR3 has 12 amino acids. The V gene's germline CDR1 is DFQATT and CDR2 SNEGSKA (reference sequence). The V and J ends lost 6 bases and 4 bases respectively, with 12 bases between them. The CDR3 region has the DNA TGCAGTGCCATCCCTAGAGGCACTGAAGCTTTCTTT. This translates into CSAIPRGTEAFF.

This chain uses TRBV5-4 with TRBJ1-2; D unresolved. With 4 bases removed from V and 0 bases from J, the gap between germline ends came to 13 bases. The germline gives CDR1 SGHNT, CDR2 YYREEE (reference sequence). This CDR3 is 15 amino acids long. CDR3 amino acids: CASSPVGEANYGYTF. The DNA for the CDR3 is TGTGCCAGCAGCCCAGTAGGCGAAGCTAACTATGGCTACACCTTC. The full variable domain, rest sourced from reference TRBV5-4 and TRBJ1-2, is ETGVTQSPTHLIKTRGQQVTLRCSSQSGHNTVSWYQQALGQGPQFIFQYYREEENGRGNFPPRFSGLQFPNYSSELNVNALELDDSALYLCASSPVGEANYGYTFGSGTRLTVV.

The sample holds a few counts of this clonotype. The chain is built from TRBV19 and TRBJ2-5; D remains unclear. Between the trimmed V and J ends, which lost 3 bases and 5 bases, there was a span of 16 bases. This CDR3 has 15 amino acids. The germline CDR1 and CDR2 sequences are LNHDA and SQIVND (reference sequence). DNA of the CDR3: TGTGCCAGTAGTATGTCACTCCAGAGGACGGAGACCCAGTACTTC. Amino acid sequence: CASSMSLQRTETQYF.

This clonotype was detected many times. The rearrangement joins TRBV6-1 to TRBJ1-1; D perhaps matches TRBD1 (5 bases). Germline CDR1 MNHNS, CDR2 SASEGT. This CDR3 comprises 18 residues. V was clipped by 7 bases and J by 4 bases, with 28 bases between them. The CDR3 spells CASMTVLGPGILATEAFF. In DNA form, the CDR3 reads TGTGCCAGCATGACGGTTCTGGGGCCAGGAATCCTGGCCACTGAAGCTTTCTTT.

The chain uses TRBV11-2 and TRBJ1-4, with unresolved D. CDR3 length equals 15 residues. The germline V gene encodes CDR1 SGHAT and CDR2 FQNNGV. V dropped 1 base and J dropped 3 bases, with 9 bases sitting between them. The DNA for the CDR3 is TGTGCCAGCAGCTTAGGCGGAGAATCTAATGAAAAACTGTTTTTT. This sequence encodes CASSLGGESNEKLFF.

The chain carries TRBV29-1 and TRBJ1-3, with 9 bases fitting TRBD1. V was pared by 6 bases and J by 9 bases, with 6 bases of the junction left unmatched. The germline V gene encodes CDR1 SQVTM and CDR2 ANQGSEA. The CDR3 covers 12 residues. CDR3 loop: CSVAGQGGTIYF. The CDR3 DNA sequence: TGCAGCGTGGCGGGACAGGGTGGCACCATATATTTT.